The 12 T cell receptor beta chains below come from one sample, sequenced in a study of blood T cells in healthy people across ages. A second roughly 6 to 12 cycle PCR used barcoded and J-beta primers. Using its own MiXCR run on the 5' RACE reads, TCRdb lists one record per CDR3 protein. The table includes about 290,000 distinct CDR3 sequences, roughly 29% detected once. Sequencing input: blood. The origin of the receptors is a woman in her seventies in good health.

This clonotype was found many times. This chain joins TRBV29-1 and TRBJ2-1, with 10 bases fitting TRBD2. There are 14 residues in the CDR3. Germline V gives CDR1 SQVTM, CDR2 ANQGSEA. Trimming took 7 bases from V and 7 from J; bases not matched to a gene: 10. This CDR3 reads CSAQREGRGNEQFF. CDR3 nucleotide sequence: TGCAGCGCCCAGCGGGAGGGCCGAGGAAATGAGCAGTTCTTC.

This clonotype was detected a few times. The gene calls are TRBV18 and TRBJ2-4; D possibly uses TRBD1 or TRBD2 (6 bases each). This CDR3 is built from 17 residues. V dropped 5 bases and J dropped 0 bases, with 17 bases sitting between them. Germline values: CDR1 KGHSH, CDR2 LQKENI. The CDR3 sequence is CASSSGAKTLAKNIQYF. The CDR3 nucleotides read TGTGCCAGCTCATCGGGGGCAAAAACCTTAGCCAAAAACATTCAGTACTTC.

This clonotype showed up just a few times. A read error may produce the germline difference seen at one junction end. This rearrangement joins TRBV7-2 to TRBJ2-5, with 14 bases fitting TRBD2. The CDR3 totals 16 residues. Germline-derived CDR1 and CDR2 are SGHTA and FQGNSA. CDR3 loop: CASSRGLAGGRETPYF. Written as DNA, the CDR3 is TGTGCCAGCAGCCGCGGACTAGCGGGAGGTAGAGAGACCCCGTACTTC. The full variable domain, rest sourced from reference TRBV7-2 and TRBJ2-5, is GAGVSQSPSNKVTEKGKDVELRCDPISGHTALYWYRQSLGQGLEFLIYFQGNSAPDKSGLPSDRFSAERTGGSVSTLTIQRTQQEDSAVYLCASSRGLAGGRETPYFGPGTRLLVL.

The J gene is TRBJ1-2, the V gene TRBV7-2; 7 nucleotides match TRBD1. CDR1 SGHTA and CDR2 FQGNSA come from the germline V gene. This CDR3 contains 16 residues. J was trimmed by 4 bases and V by 5 bases; bases with no gene match: 13. The CDR3 protein is CASSAPGQPGGYGYTF. As DNA, the CDR3 is TGTGCCAGCAGCGCACCGGGACAGCCTGGCGGCTATGGCTACACCTTC.

The table lists this clonotype with many counts. This chain joins TRBV28 and TRBJ1-1; D unresolved. With 2 bases removed from V and 1 base from J, the gap between germline ends came to 8 bases. The germline gives CDR1 MDHEN, CDR2 SYDVKM. The CDR3 extends over 14 amino acids. CDR3 nucleotides: TGTGCCAGCAGTTTAAAGGACGAGAACACTGAAGCTTTCTTT. It codes for CASSLKDENTEAFF.

The chain has TRBV11-2 and TRBJ2-3; TRBD2 is a possible D gene (7 bases). CDR3 length equals 17 residues. The germline V gene has CDR1 SGHAT and CDR2 FQNNGV. Trimming took off 1 base at V and 1 base at J, with 15 bases between the two ends. The CDR3 region is CASSLVGGEPGTDTQYF. The CDR3 DNA sequence: TGTGCCAGCAGCTTAGTAGGGGGGGAGCCCGGCACAGATACGCAGTATTTT.

The V gene is TRBV5-1, the J gene TRBJ2-5; D perhaps matches TRBD2 (6 bases). This CDR3 is built from 15 residues. V gave up 4 bases and J gave up 5 bases, with 18 bases separating them. Germline V gene data show CDR1 as SGHRS and CDR2 as YFSETQ. Written as DNA, the CDR3 is TGCGCCAGCAGCCTGAGCCCCGCGGGAAGGGAGACCCAGTACTTC. It codes for CASSLSPAGRETQYF.

This chain links TRBV7-2 with TRBJ1-1; 7 nucleotides match TRBD1. Per germline, CDR1 SGHTA and CDR2 FQGNSA. This CDR3 has 15 residues. Trimming cost V 3 bases and J 4 bases; bases outside gene matches: 8. The CDR3 DNA reads TGTGCCAGCAGCTTCCCGCAACAGGGGCGCACTGAAGCTTTCTTT. The encoded protein is CASSFPQQGRTEAFF. Supplemented by reference TRBV7-2 and TRBJ1-1, the full variable domain reads GAGVSQSPSNKVTEKGKDVELRCDPISGHTALYWYRQSLGQGLEFLIYFQGNSAPDKSGLPSDRFSAERTGGSVSTLTIQRTQQEDSAVYLCASSFPQQGRTEAFFGQGTRLTVV.

This chain connects TRBV20-1 to TRBJ2-1; a weak D match, TRBD2 (5 bases). V was clipped by 1 base and J by 10 bases, with 14 bases between them. The CDR3 is made up of 13 amino acids. The germline V gene has CDR1 DFQATT and CDR2 SNEGSKA (reference sequence). The CDR3 here is CSARANQLGEQFF. Written as DNA, the CDR3 is TGCAGTGCTAGAGCCAACCAACTAGGGGAGCAGTTCTTC.

The rearrangement links TRBV4-1 to TRBJ2-7; no clear D gene. V shed 1 base and J shed 1 base, with 8 bases lying between them. Germline CDR1 and CDR2: MGHRA and YSYEKL. The CDR3 consists of 14 residues. The CDR3 region is CASSQVLKSYEQYF. CDR3 sequence (DNA): TGCGCCAGCAGCCAAGTATTAAAGTCCTACGAGCAGTACTTC.

The chain employs TRBV7-9 and TRBJ2-1; 9 nucleotides line up with TRBD2. There are 14 residues in the CDR3. Germline V gene data show CDR1 as SEHNR and CDR2 as FQNEAQ (reference sequence). With 3 bases clipped from V and 9 bases from J, the junction kept 6 bases outside the gene matches. CDR3 sequence reads: CASSFTSGHTEQFF. DNA for the CDR3: TGTGCCAGCAGCTTCACTAGCGGGCACACTGAGCAGTTCTTC.

A few counts support this clonotype. This sequence may be a read error, since a much larger clone differs from it by one base. V and J are TRBV7-9 and TRBJ2-7; 10 bases fit TRBD2. The CDR3 sequence is 15 residues long. Germline CDR1 and CDR2: SEHNR and FQNEAQ (reference sequence). For the CDR3, the DNA is TGTGCCAGCAGCTTAGGCAGCGGGAGGGCCTACGAGCAGCACTTC. Translated: CASSLGSGRAYEQHF.